This is a list of T cell receptor beta chains from one sample in a study of T cell clusters in autoimmune cytopenias. TCRdb reprocessed the multiplex PCR reads, keeping one entry per CDR3 protein, no DNA. This sample contains 5,500 to 6,500 distinct CDR3 sequences. These data were also reused for a study on T cell repertoires in aging, cancer and after chemotherapy.

Specimen: peripheral blood. The receptor source for this set is a human donor in good health. CDR3s include the opening cysteine and the closing phenylalanine or tryptophan. The size entry is marked missing in some rows and otherwise reads once, few, many or a size class.

clone_size: medium-sized
v_call: TRBV27
cdr3_length: 14
j_call: TRBJ1-6
cdr3_aa: CASSLQGVGSPLHF

clone_size: medium-sized
v_call: TRBV6-1
cdr3_length: 14
j_call: TRBJ1-2
cdr3_aa: CASSDGGPNYGYTF

clone_size: medium-sized
v_call: TRBV6-5
cdr3_length: 14
j_call: TRBJ1-4
cdr3_aa: CASSHRATNEKLFF

clone_size: medium-sized
v_call: TRBV24-1
cdr3_length: 13
j_call: TRBJ2-5
cdr3_aa: CATSQGARETQYF

clone_size: NA
v_call: TRBV7-9
cdr3_length: 17
j_call: TRBJ2-1
cdr3_aa: CASSPSPDRVSYNEQFF

clone_size: NA
v_call: TRBV7-9
cdr3_length: 16
j_call: TRBJ2-5
cdr3_aa: CASSSTGGGGQETQYF

clone_size: NA
v_call: TRBV20-1
cdr3_length: 13
j_call: TRBJ1-2
cdr3_aa: CSAASLGSYGYTF

clone_size: NA
v_call: TRBV19
cdr3_length: 16
j_call: TRBJ2-3
cdr3_aa: CASSRTSASRTDTQYF

clone_size: NA
v_call: TRBV11-2
cdr3_length: 15
j_call: TRBJ2-7
cdr3_aa: CASSSTTGWLHEQYF

clone_size: NA
v_call: TRBV4-2
cdr3_length: 14
j_call: TRBJ1-6
cdr3_aa: CASSLTGGPSPLHF

clone_size: NA
v_call: TRBV4-3
cdr3_length: 20
j_call: TRBJ2-1
cdr3_aa: CASSQARTQGTSGILNEQFF

clone_size: medium-sized
v_call: TRBV6-6
cdr3_length: 12
j_call: TRBJ2-7
cdr3_aa: CASSQSQGEQYF

clone_size: medium-sized
v_call: TRBV24-1
cdr3_length: 14
j_call: TRBJ2-3
cdr3_aa: CATSDQTVSDTQYF

clone_size: medium-sized
v_call: TRBV19
cdr3_length: 16
j_call: TRBJ1-4
cdr3_aa: CASRGSRGATNEKLFF

clone_size: medium-sized
v_call: TRBV19
cdr3_length: 12
j_call: TRBJ2-7
cdr3_aa: CASSIGSGEQYF

clone_size: medium-sized
v_call: TRBV29-1
cdr3_length: 12
j_call: TRBJ2-1
cdr3_aa: CSVEGGDNEQFF

clone_size: medium-sized
v_call: TRBV29-1
cdr3_length: 14
j_call: TRBJ1-4
cdr3_aa: CSVGHVSTNEKLFF

clone_size: NA
v_call: TRBV11-2
cdr3_length: 14
j_call: TRBJ1-1
cdr3_aa: CASSFSTANTEAFF